The next 20 T cell receptor beta chains were all read from a single sample in a study of T cells in Graves' hyperthyroidism and ophthalmopathy. RNA transcripts were the template for amplifying TCR beta CDR3 regions. The HTBI primer set was used in a first-round RT-PCR of the TCR CDR3. TCRdb reprocessed the multiplex PCR reads via MiXCR and lists one record per CDR3 protein. The data show 500,000 to 650,000 distinct CDR3 sequences, over 35% seen once. The sequenced sample consisted of peripheral blood or thyroid tissue (not recorded which). The origin of the receptors is an adult woman with Graves' disease, either hyperthyroidism or ophthalmopathy (not recorded which).

The chain links TRBV20-1 to TRBJ1-6, with D unresolved. CDR3 length: 15 residues. Germline V gene lookup returns CDR1 DFQATT and CDR2 SNEGSKA (reference sequence). V shed 0 bases and J shed 3 bases, with 9 bases lying between them. The DNA for the CDR3 is TGCAGTGCTAGAGATGCAACGGACTATAATTCACCCCTCCACTTT. Protein sequence: CSARDATDYNSPLHF.

The V call is TRBV7-6, the J call TRBJ2-5; tentative D call: TRBD1 (5 bases). CDR1 and CDR2 (germline): SGHVS, FNYEAQ. The CDR3 is made up of 13 amino acids. V lost 3 bases and J 4 bases, leaving 9 bases between the germline ends. The CDR3, as DNA: TGTGCCAGCAGCTTGGCCAGGGTAGAGACCCAGTACTTC. Translated, it gives CASSLARVETQYF.

V is TRBV11-3 and J is TRBJ1-2; 7 positions agree with TRBD1. Per germline, CDR1 SGHNT and CDR2 YENEEA. This CDR3 region has 16 residues. J was trimmed by 6 bases and V by 0 bases; bases with no gene match: 10. As DNA, the CDR3 is TGTGCCAGCAGCTTAGATGGGGACAGTTTTTGGGATGGCTACACCTTC. It translates to CASSLDGDSFWDGYTF.

The gene calls are TRBV5-5 and TRBJ2-7; D is unclear. The V gene's germline CDR1 is SGHKS and CDR2 YYEKEE (reference sequence). The ends were cut back, 1 base at V and 7 bases at J, with 6 bases in the middle. This CDR3 is built from 11 residues. The CDR3 nucleotides read TGTGCCAGCAGCTTGTTCAGGGAGCAGTACTTC. Protein: CASSLFREQYF. Full variable domain (remainder filled in from reference TRBV5-5 and TRBJ2-7): DAGVTQSPTHLIKTRGQQVTLRCSPISGHKSVSWYQQVLGQGPQFIFQYYEKEERGRGNFPDRFSARQFPNYSSELNVNALLLGDSALYLCASSLFREQYFGPGTRLTVT.

Written as DNA, the CDR3 is TGTGCCAGCAGCCACGCTTGGCGGAACCAAGAGACCCAGTACTTC. Amino acid sequence: CASSHAWRNQETQYF. The J gene is TRBJ2-5, the V gene TRBV7-9; D gene ambiguous. V lost 5 bases and J lost 0, with 13 bases in between. This CDR3 is 15 amino acids long. Per germline, CDR1 SEHNR and CDR2 FQNEAQ (reference sequence).

This clonotype was observed at least ten times. The chain employs TRBV12-3 or TRBV12-4 and TRBJ1-2, with TRBD1 matching 9 bases. The V gene end was trimmed by 6 bases and the J gene end by 7 bases; junction bases not matched to a gene: 9. This CDR3 is built from 14 residues. CDR3 region: CASSRTGDSLGYTF. CDR3 coding DNA: TGTGCCAGCAGCCGGACAGGGGATAGTCTTGGCTACACCTTC.

This clonotype appeared a few times. The J gene is TRBJ1-2, the V gene TRBV29-1, with D possibly TRBD1 on 6 matching bases. The CDR3 loop spans 16 amino acids. The V gene lost 7 bases and the J gene lost 2 bases, with 23 bases spanning the gap. Germline CDR1 is SQVTM and CDR2 is ANQGSEA. CDR3 DNA sequence: TGCAGCGCTGCTCCTCCGGGGCAGGGGCAGAACTATGGCTACACCTTC. Protein: CSAAPPGQGQNYGYTF.

This clonotype has at least ten counts. The chain is built from TRBV7-9 and TRBJ2-5; D is perhaps TRBD1 or TRBD2 (5 bases each). The germline V and J ends were trimmed by 3 bases and 2 bases, with 10 bases remaining between them. The CDR3 runs to 14 residues. Germline-derived CDR1 and CDR2 are SEHNR and FQNEAQ (reference sequence). Here the CDR3 DNA reads TGTGCCAGCAGCTTGGGACCGCAACAAGAGACCCAGTACTTC. Encoded protein: CASSLGPQQETQYF.

The V call is TRBV7-2, the J call TRBJ2-7, with D unresolved. V was clipped by 6 bases and J by 5 bases, with 14 bases between them. The CDR3 loop spans 13 amino acids. The V gene's germline CDR1 is SGHTA and CDR2 FQGNSA. The CDR3 loop reads CASSRLPMDEQYF. CDR3 nucleotide sequence: TGTGCCAGCAGTCGACTCCCGATGGACGAGCAGTACTTC.

This clonotype was detected only a few times. The chain combines TRBV7-6 with TRBJ1-2; D might be TRBD1 (6 bases). The CDR3 totals 16 residues. Trimming shortened V by 5 bases and J by 3 bases, and 19 bases separated the two germline ends. The germline V gene encodes CDR1 SGHVS and CDR2 FNYEAQ. CDR3 DNA: TGTGCCAGCAGCCCGGGAGGTTGGAGGACAGACTATGGCTACACCTTC. Translating gives CASSPGGWRTDYGYTF.

This clonotype was picked up many times. The chain combines TRBV24-1 with TRBJ1-2, with TRBD1 matching 7 bases. The CDR3 is made up of 14 amino acids. The germline V gene has CDR1 KGHDR and CDR2 SFDVKD. After removal of 3 bases from V and 5 bases from J, the junction contained 5 bases not matched to a gene. CDR3 loop: CATSDQTGMYGYTF. The CDR3 coding sequence is TGTGCCACCAGTGATCAGACAGGGATGTATGGCTACACCTTC.

This clonotype occurred many times. The CDR3 DNA reads TGCAGTGCAGACGGGGGAAGAATGCGCCAAGAGACCCAGTACTTC. Protein product: CSADGGRMRQETQYF. The chain has TRBV20-1 and TRBJ2-5, with a weak D call TRBD2 (6 bases). The CDR3 consists of 15 residues. Per germline, CDR1 DFQATT and CDR2 SNEGSKA (reference sequence). Trimming stripped 6 bases from V and 1 base from J, with 18 bases between.

This clonotype turned up a few times. This rearrangement joins TRBV9 to TRBJ2-2; maybe TRBD2 (6 bases). The CDR3 spans 17 residues. V was cut by 3 bases and J by 2 bases, with 17 bases left in between. Germline loops: CDR1 SGDLS, CDR2 YYNGEE. The CDR3 DNA sequence: TGTGCCAGCAGCGGACGTGGAGGGGAGGCCAACACCGGGGAGCTGTTTTTT. Translation: CASSGRGGEANTGELFF.

This clonotype was found many times. V usage is TRBV6-1 and J usage is TRBJ2-2; D is unclear. The CDR3 is 13 amino acids. Per germline, CDR1 MNHNS and CDR2 SASEGT. V was pared by 1 base and J by 8 bases, with 8 bases between. The CDR3 is CASSEEPTGELFF. The DNA for the CDR3 is TGTGCCAGCAGTGAAGAACCGACAGGGGAGCTGTTTTTT.

The chain is built from TRBV10-3 and TRBJ2-7; D is unclear. Germline CDR1 reads ENHRY; CDR2 reads SYGVKD. The CDR3 totals 12 residues. With 6 bases removed from V and 4 bases from J, the gap between germline ends came to 10 bases. The CDR3 region is CAIRVSQYEQYF. In DNA, the CDR3 is TGTGCCATCAGGGTTAGCCAGTACGAGCAGTACTTC.

The chain employs TRBV6-1 and TRBJ2-5; maybe TRBD2 (6 bases). V was pared by 8 bases and J by 2 bases, with 18 bases between. This CDR3 is 15 amino acids long. Germline loops: CDR1 MNHNS, CDR2 SASEGT. CDR3 sequence (DNA): TGTGCCAGCTCCCTCGCGTGGGGACTGCAAGAGACCCAGTACTTC. Protein: CASSLAWGLQETQYF.

This clonotype came up once. A much larger clone is a single base away; this may be a read error. The chain combines TRBV2 with TRBJ2-7; D call uncertain. CDR3 size: 13 residues. V was shortened by 4 bases and J by 6 bases, with 13 bases between the two germline ends. Germline CDR1 reads SNHLY; CDR2 reads FYNNEI. The CDR3, as DNA: TGTGCCAGCAGTGGACGGGTTGACTTCGAGCAGTACTTC. It translates to CASSGRVDFEQYF. The whole variable domain, remainder taken from reference TRBV2 and TRBJ2-7, is EPEVTQTPSHQVTQMGQEVILRCVPISNHLYFYWYRQILGQKVEFLVSFYNNEISEKSEIFDDQFSVERPDGSNFTLKIRSTKLEDSAMYFCASSGRVDFEQYFGPGTRLTVT.

This clonotype has more than one count but fewer than ten. In nucleotides, the CDR3 is TGTGCCAGCAGCCAAGGAGGGGGTCGGGACAAATACGGGGAGCTGTTTTTT. Translation: CASSQGGGRDKYGELFF. The chain has TRBV4-2 and TRBJ2-2; a possible D gene is TRBD1 (6 bases). CDR3 size: 17 residues. V was cut by 1 base and J by 7 bases, with 19 bases left in between. Germline CDR1 LGHNA, CDR2 YNFKEQ.

The chain combines TRBV25-1 with TRBJ1-4, with D possibly matching TRBD1 (6 bases). The CDR3 consists of 15 residues. CDR1 is MGHDK and CDR2 is SYGVNS in the germline V gene. V lost 4 bases and J lost 5, with 14 bases in between. The CDR3 sequence: CASSGPQGMNEKLFF. CDR3 in DNA: TGTGCCAGCAGTGGCCCACAGGGAATGAATGAAAAACTGTTTTTT.

This clonotype has a handful of counts. The chain couples TRBV29-1 to TRBJ2-7; perhaps TRBD1 as D (6 bases). This CDR3 spans 13 amino acids. The V end lost 3 bases, the J end lost 0 bases, and 9 bases lay between the germline ends. Germline-derived CDR1 and CDR2 are SQVTM and ANQGSEA. The CDR3 nucleotides are TGCAGCGTTGAGAAGGACAGCTCCTACGAGCAGTACTTC. Its translation: CSVEKDSSYEQYF.